Each of the 30 T cell receptor beta chains below was sequenced from the same sample in a study of response to subunit inactivated influenza vaccine. MiXCR, run by TCRdb on the RT-PCR reads, gives a single entry per CDR3 protein. Of some 600,000 distinct CDR3 sequences detected, around 15% appear once; the ten largest clones hold about 7.6%. This material consisted of PBMCs from blood, taken roughly 2 weeks before vaccination. These receptors originate from a man aged 45-65 years who received an inactivated influenza vaccine.

This clonotype was seen more than once but under ten times. The V and J genes are TRBV7-9 and TRBJ2-5; D is ambiguous. Germline-derived CDR1 and CDR2 are SEHNR and FQNEAQ (reference sequence). Trimming pared 1 base from V and 1 base from J, leaving 16 bases between. This CDR3 has 17 amino acids. This CDR3 reads CASSLGPGRELQETQYF. The DNA for the CDR3 is TGTGCCAGCAGCTTAGGGCCCGGAAGGGAACTCCAAGAGACCCAGTACTTC.

This clonotype was picked up many times. The V call is TRBV5-1, the J call TRBJ2-3, with D possibly called TRBD1 or TRBD2 (5 bases each). There are 14 residues in the CDR3. CDR1 SGHRS and CDR2 YFSETQ come from the germline V gene. V dropped 5 bases and J dropped 2 bases, with 12 bases sitting between them. CDR3 loop: CASRLRGNTDTQYF. The CDR3 region has the DNA TGCGCCAGCAGACTGAGGGGCAACACAGATACGCAGTATTTT.

This clonotype was seen at least ten times. The V and J genes are TRBV29-1 and TRBJ2-1, with D possibly being TRBD1 or TRBD2 (6 bases each). V lost 4 bases, J lost 7 bases, and 8 bases lay in between. This CDR3 comprises 11 residues. CDR1 is SQVTM and CDR2 is ANQGSEA in the germline V gene. This CDR3 is CSVGGANEQFF. CDR3 DNA sequence: TGCAGCGTTGGGGGGGCAAATGAGCAGTTCTTC.

This clonotype has a handful of counts. The chain employs TRBV9 and TRBJ1-2, with D possibly matching TRBD1 (5 bases). CDR1 and CDR2 (germline): SGDLS, YYNGEE. With 0 bases removed from V and 4 bases from J, the gap between germline ends came to 10 bases. This CDR3 comprises 14 residues. CDR3 DNA: TGTGCCAGCAGCGTAGGACAGCCTCCCTATGGCTACACCTTC. Residues: CASSVGQPPYGYTF.

This clonotype was observed a handful of times. The CDR3 DNA sequence: TGTGCCACCAGTCCCTCCAGGACAGTCCTGTGGAACTATGGCTACACCTTC. Translated: CATSPSRTVLWNYGYTF. The chain couples TRBV15 to TRBJ1-2; D possibly corresponds to TRBD1 (6 bases). Between the trimmed V and J ends, which lost 6 bases and 2 bases, there was a span of 22 bases. Germline CDR1 and CDR2: LNHNV and YYDKDF (reference sequence). The CDR3 consists of 17 residues. The variable domain in full, completed from reference TRBV15 and TRBJ1-2, reads DAMVIQNPRYQVTQFGKPVTLSCSQTLNHNVMYWYQQKSSQAPKLLFHYYDKDFNNEADTPDNFQSRRPNTSFCFLDIRSPGLGDTAMYLCATSPSRTVLWNYGYTFGSGTRLTVV.

The rearrangement uses TRBV7-8 and TRBJ2-1, with 7 nucleotides matching TRBD2. Germline assignment: CDR1 SGHVS and CDR2 FQNEAQ. With 5 bases clipped from V and 6 bases from J, the junction kept 7 bases outside the gene matches. There are 14 residues in the CDR3. The CDR3 DNA reads as TGTGCCAGCAGCACCGAGCGGGGTAGCAATGAGCAGTTCTTC. Translating it yields CASSTERGSNEQFF.

This clonotype was counted at least ten times. The chain recombines TRBV7-2 with TRBJ2-5, with D tentatively TRBD1 (6 bases). Trimming pared 1 base from V and 4 bases from J, leaving 13 bases between. CDR1 SGHTA and CDR2 FQGNSA come from the germline V gene. CDR3 length: 15 amino acids. The chain's CDR3 is CASSLGGQRGETQYF. DNA for the CDR3: TGTGCCAGCAGCTTAGGGGGGCAAAGGGGAGAGACCCAGTACTTC.

This clonotype turned up a few times. The J gene is TRBJ2-7, the V gene TRBV28; 9 bases match TRBD1. Looked up from germline, CDR1 is MDHEN and CDR2 is SYDVKM. The CDR3 totals 15 residues. With V trimmed by 3 bases and J by 7 bases, 10 bases remained unmatched. CDR3: CASSFAGDRVGEQYF. Here the CDR3 DNA reads TGTGCCAGCAGTTTCGCCGGGGACAGGGTGGGGGAGCAGTACTTC.

This chain joins TRBV27 and TRBJ1-1; a weak D match, TRBD1 (5 bases). The CDR3 has 14 amino acids. Germline lookup yields CDR1 MNHEY and CDR2 SMNVEV (reference sequence). V lost 0 bases, J lost 4 bases, and 9 bases lay in between. CDR3 sequence reads: CASSLSDGGTEAFF. In nucleotides, the CDR3 is TGTGCCAGCAGTTTATCGGACGGGGGCACTGAAGCTTTCTTT.

V gene TRBV19 combines with J gene TRBJ2-2, with 10 bases identical to TRBD2. CDR3 length: 18 amino acids. Germline V gene sequence: CDR1 LNHDA, CDR2 SQIVND (reference sequence). Trimming cost V 0 bases and J 3 bases; bases outside gene matches: 7. The CDR3 DNA reads TGTGCCAGTAGTATAGACAGGACTAGCGGCGACTACACCGGGGAGCTGTTTTTT. Encoded protein: CASSIDRTSGDYTGELFF.

This clonotype was observed a handful of times. This chain links TRBV4-3 with TRBJ2-1, with TRBD1 matching 7 bases. This CDR3 comprises 15 residues. Germline lookup yields CDR1 LGHNA and CDR2 YSLEER. V lost 2 bases and J lost 4; bases outside the gene matches: 5. This chain's CDR3 is CASSQRQTGYNEQFF. CDR3 bases: TGCGCCAGCAGCCAAAGGCAGACAGGGTACAATGAGCAGTTCTTC.

This clonotype turned up a few times. The rearrangement uses TRBV7-2 and TRBJ1-2; D gene uncertain. Trimming left V 4 bases short and J 6 bases short, with 9 bases between. The CDR3 has 12 amino acids. CDR1 and CDR2 from the germline V gene are SGHTA and FQGNSA. The CDR3 loop is CASSSRTDGYTF. The CDR3 region has the DNA TGTGCCAGCAGCTCCCGGACCGATGGCTACACCTTC. Complete variable domain (other parts from reference TRBV7-2 and TRBJ1-2): GAGVSQSPSNKVTEKGKDVELRCDPISGHTALYWYRQSLGQGLEFLIYFQGNSAPDKSGLPSDRFSAERTGGSVSTLTIQRTQQEDSAVYLCASSSRTDGYTFGSGTRLTVV.

This chain joins TRBV28 and TRBJ2-2; D uncertain. Germline V CDR1 and CDR2: MDHEN, SYDVKM. V lost 5 bases, J lost 6 bases, and 10 bases lay in between. CDR3 length: 13 amino acids. CDR3 protein: CASSDKVPGELFF. The DNA of the CDR3 is TGTGCCAGCAGTGACAAGGTCCCCGGGGAGCTGTTTTTT.

The chain is built from TRBV30 and TRBJ1-2, with D maybe TRBD1 (5 bases). The CDR3 extends over 14 amino acids. Germline V CDR1 and CDR2: GTSNPN, SVGIG (reference sequence). The V end was cut by 1 base, the J end by 7 bases, with 16 bases between. Written as DNA, the CDR3 is TGTGCCTGGAGTGCCACCTGGGACCTCTTTGGCTACACCTTC. It translates to CAWSATWDLFGYTF.

This clonotype was recorded many times. The chain links TRBV7-2 to TRBJ1-1; D is perhaps TRBD1 (6 bases). This CDR3 has 15 amino acids. CDR1 is SGHTA, CDR2 FQGNSA, per germline. The germline V and J ends were trimmed by 1 base and 4 bases, with 13 bases remaining between them. The CDR3 coding sequence is TGTGCCAGCAGCTTAGTGGGGGCCTCCAGCACTGAAGCTTTCTTT. Amino acid sequence: CASSLVGASSTEAFF.

This clonotype was counted ten times or more. The J gene is TRBJ1-5, the V gene TRBV18, with D perhaps TRBD1 (5 bases). Germline assignment: CDR1 KGHSH and CDR2 LQKENI. The CDR3 loop spans 13 amino acids. Trimming left V 2 bases short and J 14 bases short, with 16 bases between. The CDR3 here is CASSPSGPGEEHF. CDR3 nucleotides: TGTGCCAGCTCACCATCGGGCCCGGGGGAGGAGCATTTT. Variable domain in full (rest from reference TRBV18 and TRBJ1-5): NAGVMQNPRHLVRRRGQEARLRCSPMKGHSHVYWYRQLPEEGLKFMVYLQKENIIDESGMPKERFSAEFPKEGPSILRIQQVVRGDSAAYFCASSPSGPGEEHFGDGTRLSIL.

This clonotype was seen only a few times. The V and J genes are TRBV12-3 or TRBV12-4 and TRBJ1-5; D unresolved. The CDR3 has 13 residues. Between the trimmed V and J ends, which lost 2 bases and 6 bases, there was a span of 8 bases. The DNA for the CDR3 is TGTGCCAGCAGTTTATCTGGGAGTCAGCCCCAGCATTTT. Translated, it gives CASSLSGSQPQHF.

This clonotype appeared a few times. This rearrangement joins TRBV18 to TRBJ2-7; maybe TRBD2 (7 bases). V lost 3 bases and J lost 4, with 19 bases in between. Germline V gene data show CDR1 as KGHSH and CDR2 as LQKENI. The CDR3 has 16 residues. In DNA form, the CDR3 reads TGTGCCAGCTCACCTTCCTTGGGGCGGGGGCTTTACGAGCAGTACTTC. The encoded protein is CASSPSLGRGLYEQYF.

CDR3 bases: TGTGCCAGCAGCTCAAACGGGGGAGAAAGAAAAGAGACCCAGTACTTC. Amino acid sequence: CASSSNGGERKETQYF. This chain uses TRBV7-9 with TRBJ2-5; tentatively, D is TRBD2 (6 bases). The CDR3 is 16 amino acids. The germline V gene encodes CDR1 SEHNR and CDR2 FQNEAQ (reference sequence). Between the trimmed V and J ends, which lost 4 bases and 3 bases, there was a span of 18 bases.

This clonotype was detected many times. The J gene is TRBJ1-1, the V gene TRBV4-3, with a weak D call TRBD1 (6 bases). V gave up 3 bases and J gave up 1 base, with 18 bases separating them. The CDR3 sequence is 17 residues long. Germline V lookup: CDR1 LGHNA, CDR2 YSLEER. This CDR3 reads CASSHSPGTPWNTEAFF. CDR3 bases: TGCGCCAGCAGCCATTCCCCGGGGACACCTTGGAACACTGAAGCTTTCTTT.

This clonotype was counted only a few times. The chain has TRBV11-2 and TRBJ1-5; D gene unclear. Germline-derived CDR1 and CDR2 are SGHAT and FQNNGV. This CDR3 comprises 14 residues. The ends were cut back, 4 bases at V and 6 bases at J, with 13 bases in the middle. CDR3 in amino acids: CASSSHGVGQPQHF. The CDR3 nucleotides read TGTGCCAGCAGCTCCCACGGGGTTGGTCAGCCCCAGCATTTT. Full variable domain (rest looked up from reference TRBV11-2 and TRBJ1-5): EAGVAQSPRYKIIEKRQSVAFWCNPISGHATLYWYQQILGQGPKLLIQFQNNGVVDDSQLPKDRFSAERLKGVDSTLKIQPAKLEDSAVYLCASSSHGVGQPQHFGDGTRLSIL.

This clonotype was observed a handful of times. V gene TRBV7-9 combines with J gene TRBJ2-3; D is uncertain. CDR3 size: 14 residues. V was pared by 2 bases and J by 0 bases, with 6 bases between. Germline CDR1 reads SEHNR; CDR2 reads FQNEAQ (reference sequence). CDR3 protein: CASSLRRSTDTQYF. CDR3 in DNA: TGTGCCAGCAGCTTAAGGCGGAGCACAGATACGCAGTATTTT.

This chain connects TRBV5-4 to TRBJ2-3; D may correspond to TRBD1 or TRBD2 (5 bases each). V was trimmed by 2 bases and J by 8 bases, leaving 12 bases between them. The CDR3 loop spans 13 amino acids. Germline V CDR1 and CDR2: SGHNT, YYREEE (reference sequence). The CDR3 spells CASSFKHGGTQYF. The CDR3, as DNA: TGTGCCAGCAGCTTTAAACATGGGGGTACGCAGTATTTT.

Only a few counts were recorded for this clonotype. J is TRBJ1-3 and V is TRBV19; possibly TRBD1 for D (5 bases). Germline values: CDR1 LNHDA, CDR2 SQIVND (reference sequence). V shed 5 bases and J shed 1 base, with 6 bases lying between them. CDR3 length equals 13 residues. The CDR3 here is CASSGGSGNTIYF. The CDR3 bases are TGTGCCAGTAGTGGGGGTTCTGGAAACACCATATATTTT.

The chain is built from TRBV20-1 and TRBJ1-1, with D possibly TRBD1 on 5 matching bases. V dropped 5 bases and J dropped 1 base, with 17 bases sitting between them. Germline CDR1 is DFQATT and CDR2 is SNEGSKA (reference sequence). The CDR3 covers 15 residues. The chain's CDR3 is CSAQRAQGGNTEAFF. The CDR3 DNA is TGCAGTGCTCAACGGGCCCAGGGAGGGAACACTGAAGCTTTCTTT.

A few counts support this clonotype. J is TRBJ1-6 and V is TRBV7-2; possibly TRBD1 for D (5 bases). CDR1 is SGHTA and CDR2 is FQGNSA in the germline V gene. Trimming took off 1 base at V and 1 base at J, with 11 bases between the two ends. The CDR3 sequence is 17 residues long. The CDR3 DNA reads as TGTGCCAGCAGCTTAGTCGGGGGAGGGTCCTATAATTCACCCCTCCACTTT. Protein: CASSLVGGGSYNSPLHF.

The gene calls are TRBV7-8 and TRBJ2-2, with D uncertain. V lost 0 bases and J 7 bases, leaving 12 bases between the germline ends. Germline values: CDR1 SGHVS, CDR2 FQNEAQ. This CDR3 region has 15 residues. CDR3 amino acids: CASSLAPPSIGELFF. Written as DNA, the CDR3 is TGTGCCAGCAGCTTAGCACCCCCCTCGATCGGGGAGCTGTTTTTT.

This clonotype was recorded many times. The chain links TRBV14 to TRBJ2-1; D may be TRBD2 (6 bases). Germline CDR1 is SGHDN and CDR2 is FVKESK. This CDR3 has 16 amino acids. V lost 3 bases and J lost 6, with 18 bases in between. The DNA of the CDR3 is TGTGCCAGCAGCCATGGACCCTATCTAGCGTTCAATGAGCAGTTCTTC. This encodes CASSHGPYLAFNEQFF.

This clonotype was seen a handful of times. This rearrangement joins TRBV4-3 to TRBJ1-4, with 10 bases fitting TRBD1. Germline loops: CDR1 LGHNA, CDR2 YSLEER. Losses at the gene ends were 0 bases for V and 8 bases for J; bases not matched to a gene: 3. The CDR3 contains 15 residues. The CDR3 loop reads CASSQEETGGEKLFF. The CDR3, as DNA: TGCGCCAGCAGCCAAGAGGAGACAGGGGGCGAAAAACTGTTTTTT.

CDR3 coding DNA: TGCAGTGCTAGAGCGGGTGGGCCCGTCGGGGAGCTGTTTTTT. It encodes CSARAGGPVGELFF. The V and J genes are TRBV20-1 and TRBJ2-2; D ambiguous. V lost 1 base to trimming and J lost 7 bases, with 13 bases between them. The CDR3 consists of 14 residues. Germline CDR1 and CDR2: DFQATT and SNEGSKA (reference sequence).